This TCR beta chain was identified in a study of T cell repertoires in cytomegalovirus infection. About the research overall: Public TCR beta signatures provided an indication of both CMV infection and a matching HLA type. Findings of the study overall: Ex vivo, HLA-C-restricted CMV-specific TCR beta clonotypes prevailed over the rest of the response.

The CDR3 contains 17 residues. Germline V lookup: CDR1 MNHEY, CDR2 SVGEGT. Trimming pared 2 bases from V and 6 bases from J, leaving 20 bases between. This clonotype turned up a few times. Its antigen remains unidentified. One entry per CDR3 protein, called by TCRdb with MiXCR from the reads. The repertoire holds fewer than 850,000 distinct CDR3 sequences, about 29% seen once, with over 10% in the top ten. The sequence was collected from a human donor in good health (CMV status not recorded). Some clones in this sample may be carry-over from other donors' samples. This specimen was cultured CD8+ T cells from PBMCs, taken from culture after CMV antigen stimulation. The J gene is TRBJ1-5, the V gene TRBV6-2 or TRBV6-3; D not resolved. The CDR3 loop reads CASSYGFTVQSGQPQHF. The CDR3 bases are TGTGCCAGCAGTTACGGGTTTACGGTGCAATCAGGTCAGCCCCAGCATTTT.